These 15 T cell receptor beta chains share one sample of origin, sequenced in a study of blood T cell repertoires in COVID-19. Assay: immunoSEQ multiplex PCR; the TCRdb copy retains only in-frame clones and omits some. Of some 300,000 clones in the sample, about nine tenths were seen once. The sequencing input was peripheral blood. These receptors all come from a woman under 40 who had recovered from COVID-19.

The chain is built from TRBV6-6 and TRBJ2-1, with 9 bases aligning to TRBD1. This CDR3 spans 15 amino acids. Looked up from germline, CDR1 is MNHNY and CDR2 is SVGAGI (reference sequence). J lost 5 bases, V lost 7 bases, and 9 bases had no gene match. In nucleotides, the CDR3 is TGTGCCAGCATCTCACAGGGGGCTAGAAACAATGAGCAGTTCTTC. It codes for CASISQGARNNEQFF.

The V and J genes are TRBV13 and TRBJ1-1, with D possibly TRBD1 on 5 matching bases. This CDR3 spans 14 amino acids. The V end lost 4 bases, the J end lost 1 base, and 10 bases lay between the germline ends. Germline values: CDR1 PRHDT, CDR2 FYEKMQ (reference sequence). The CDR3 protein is CASSSGLENTEAFF. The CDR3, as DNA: TGTGCCAGCAGCTCGGGACTCGAGAACACTGAAGCTTTCTTT.

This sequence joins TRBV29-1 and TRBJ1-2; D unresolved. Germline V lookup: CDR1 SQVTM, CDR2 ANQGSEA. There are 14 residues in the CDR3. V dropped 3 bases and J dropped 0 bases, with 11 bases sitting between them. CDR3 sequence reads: CSVETPSTNYGYTF. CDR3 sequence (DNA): TGCAGCGTTGAGACCCCTAGTACTAACTATGGCTACACCTTC. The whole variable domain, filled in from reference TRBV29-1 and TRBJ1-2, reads SAVISQKPSRDICQRGTSLTIQCQVDSQVTMMFWYRQQPGQSLTLIATANQGSEATYESGFVIDKFPISRPNLTFSTLTVSNMSPEDSSIYLCSVETPSTNYGYTFGSGTRLTVV.

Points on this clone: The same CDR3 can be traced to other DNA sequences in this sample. The CDR3 spells CASSVEGETQYF. The CDR3 DNA follows: TGTGCCAGCAGTGTAGAGGGAGAGACCCAGTACTTC. The genes are TRBV2 and TRBJ2-5, with D maybe TRBD2 (5 bases). CDR3 size: 12 residues. V lost 4 bases, J lost 4 bases, and 7 bases lay in between. The V gene's germline CDR1 is SNHLY and CDR2 FYNNEI.

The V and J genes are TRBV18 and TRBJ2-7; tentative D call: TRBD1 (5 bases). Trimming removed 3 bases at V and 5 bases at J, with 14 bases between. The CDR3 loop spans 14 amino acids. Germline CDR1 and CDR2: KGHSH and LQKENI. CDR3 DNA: TGTGCCAGCTCACCGCGGAGTGGGGCTAACGAGCAGTACTTC. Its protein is CASSPRSGANEQYF.

In DNA, the CDR3 is TGTGCCACCAGCAGACGTACAGGGGCCTCTAATGAAAAACTGTTTTTT. Its translation is CATSRRTGASNEKLFF. The gene calls are TRBV15 and TRBJ1-4, with 7 positions matching TRBD1. CDR3 length equals 16 residues. V trimming: 2 bases; J trimming: 3 bases; junction bases outside the gene matches: 6. Per the germline V gene, CDR1 is LNHNV and CDR2 is YYDKDF (reference sequence).

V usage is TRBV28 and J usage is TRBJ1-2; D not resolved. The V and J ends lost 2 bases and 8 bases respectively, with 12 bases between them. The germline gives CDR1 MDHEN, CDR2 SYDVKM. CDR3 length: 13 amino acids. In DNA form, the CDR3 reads TGTGCCAGCAGTTTAGGTGCCTCGGGAGGCTACACCTTC. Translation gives CASSLGASGGYTF.

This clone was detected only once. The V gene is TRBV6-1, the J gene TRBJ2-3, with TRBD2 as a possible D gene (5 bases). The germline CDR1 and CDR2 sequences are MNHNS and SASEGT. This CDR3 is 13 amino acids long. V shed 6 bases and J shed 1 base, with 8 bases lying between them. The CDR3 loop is CASRLDRTDTQYF. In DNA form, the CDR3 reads TGTGCCAGCAGACTAGACCGCACAGATACGCAGTATTTT.

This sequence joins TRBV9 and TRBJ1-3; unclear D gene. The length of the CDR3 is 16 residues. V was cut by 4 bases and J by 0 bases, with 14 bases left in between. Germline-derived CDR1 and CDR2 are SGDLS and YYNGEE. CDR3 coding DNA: TGTGCCAGCAGCCCTAGCGGCAGACGCTCTGGAAACACCATATATTTT. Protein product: CASSPSGRRSGNTIYF.

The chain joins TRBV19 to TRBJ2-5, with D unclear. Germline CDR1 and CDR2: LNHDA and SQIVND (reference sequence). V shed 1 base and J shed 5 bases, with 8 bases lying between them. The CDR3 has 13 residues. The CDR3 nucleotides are TGTGCCAGTAGTATAGGCGAAGTGGAGACCCAGTACTTC. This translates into CASSIGEVETQYF.

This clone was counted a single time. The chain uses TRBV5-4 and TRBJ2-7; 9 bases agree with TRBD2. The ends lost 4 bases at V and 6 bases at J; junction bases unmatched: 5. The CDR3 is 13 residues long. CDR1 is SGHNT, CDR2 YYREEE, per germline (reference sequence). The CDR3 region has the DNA TGTGCCAGCAGCGCTGGACTAGCGCCCGAGCAGTACTTC. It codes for CASSAGLAPEQYF.

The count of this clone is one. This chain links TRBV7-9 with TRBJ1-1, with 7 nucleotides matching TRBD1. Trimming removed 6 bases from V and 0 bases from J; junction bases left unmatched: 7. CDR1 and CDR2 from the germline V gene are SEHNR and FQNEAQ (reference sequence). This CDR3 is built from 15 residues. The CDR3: CASRDFGQVNTEAFF. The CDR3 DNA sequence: TGTGCCAGCAGGGATTTCGGACAGGTGAACACTGAAGCTTTCTTT.

The CDR3 region is CASSAGTGDSIYGYTF. CDR3 nucleotides: TGTGCCAGCAGCGCCGGGACAGGGGATTCCATCTATGGCTACACCTTC. The chain uses TRBV2 and TRBJ1-2; 10 nucleotides match TRBD1. The length of the CDR3 is 16 residues. From germline, CDR1 is SNHLY and CDR2 FYNNEI. Trimming took 6 bases from V and 4 from J; bases not matched to a gene: 11.

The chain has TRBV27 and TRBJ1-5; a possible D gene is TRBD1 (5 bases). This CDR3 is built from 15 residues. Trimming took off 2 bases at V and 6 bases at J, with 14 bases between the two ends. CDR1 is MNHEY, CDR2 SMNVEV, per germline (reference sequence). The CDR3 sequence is CASSLTAGFGQPQHF. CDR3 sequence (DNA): TGTGCCAGCAGTTTAACGGCAGGGTTCGGTCAGCCCCAGCATTTT.

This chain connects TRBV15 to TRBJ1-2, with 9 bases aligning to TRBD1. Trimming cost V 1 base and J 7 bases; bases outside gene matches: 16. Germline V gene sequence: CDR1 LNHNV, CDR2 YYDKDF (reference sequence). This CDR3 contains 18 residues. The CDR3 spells CATSRGGQGSLAPRGYTF. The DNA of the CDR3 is TGTGCCACCAGCAGAGGGGGACAGGGCAGTTTAGCCCCCCGTGGCTACACCTTC.